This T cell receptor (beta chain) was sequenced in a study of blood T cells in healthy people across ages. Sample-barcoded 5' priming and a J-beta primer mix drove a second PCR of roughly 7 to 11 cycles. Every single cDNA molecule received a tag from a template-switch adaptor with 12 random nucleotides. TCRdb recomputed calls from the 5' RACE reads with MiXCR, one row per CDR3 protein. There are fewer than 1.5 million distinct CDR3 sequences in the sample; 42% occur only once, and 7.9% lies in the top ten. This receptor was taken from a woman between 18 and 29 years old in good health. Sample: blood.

The CDR3 region is CATSSRDGPVEQYF. The CDR3 DNA reads TGTGCCACCAGCTCCCGGGACGGACCCGTTGAGCAGTACTTC. The rearrangement links TRBV15 to TRBJ2-7; TRBD1 or TRBD2 may be the D gene (5 bases each). Trimming took off 5 bases at V and 7 bases at J, with 18 bases between the two ends. The CDR3 has 14 residues. Germline CDR1 and CDR2: LNHNV and YYDKDF (reference sequence).